This T cell receptor (beta chain) appears in the sequencing data of a study of multiple sclerosis patients with progressive multifocal leukoencephalopathy (dated by TCRdb to about 2019). Study-wide context: Peripheral T and B cells were examined in MS patients who went on to develop PML (4 under natalizumab, 1 after alemtuzumab) as well as in treated patients who did not. Two natalizumab-treated patients who later developed PML were followed longitudinally from before therapy through 6 and 12 months to PML onset. The study was designed to detect JC virus-specific or public T-cell expansions arising at the time of PML onset. What the study reported, not specific to this receptor: Most PML patients had lower normalized Shannon entropy, suggesting less diverse TRB repertoires, while values in the natalizumab-treated controls sat near 1. Because the cohort was small and descriptive, it remained unclear whether the findings reflect JC virus infection or general immunocompromise. TRB clones with frequency above 0.5% were observed only in PML patients, but the clones expanded at PML onset were found to be already present before and during natalizumab therapy. Only peripheral blood was analyzed, although cerebrospinal fluid or brain lymphocytes might be more informative for natalizumab-associated PML. No common TRBV or TRBJ gene usage or preferential TRBV-TRBJ pairings were detected when PML developed.

Using the immunoSEQ two-step multiplex PCR at survey-level depth, TRB CDR3 regions were amplified from genomic DNA. Synthetic inline TR CDR3 controls covering all V-J pairings were spiked into each PCR to estimate template counts and remove amplification bias. Reads went through processing to reduce amplification and sequencing bias, and quantification was done against synthetic TR CDR3 analogs. For the original study's pipeline: Raw data were processed in ImmunoSEQ Analyzer, removing out-of-frame sequences and CDR3s with stop codons, and genes were named by IMGT nomenclature. Normalized Shannon entropy, defined as 1 minus Pielou's evenness, served as the summary measure of repertoire diversity. TRB sequences were treated as identical only when sharing V gene, J gene and CDR3. Public PML clonotypes were defined as CDR3s shared by two or more PML-onset samples but absent from earlier samples, from controls, and from public databases. CDR3 amino acid composition by position was analyzed with Skylign using the observed count method. TCRdb's version of the immuneACCESS table is confined to in-frame rearrangements and falls short of the full clone set. An unresolved V gene accounts for under half of the shortfall where checked; the remainder is of unknown origin. Clone size and the V and J calls come from that table; the DNA yielded D and trimming. This sample has roughly 29,000 clones in its table, and around 89% of those were observed once. Roughly 1.3% of the sample is held by the ten biggest clonotypes.

Concerning this clone itself: No antigen is known for it. The input lacks base qualities; no much larger clone sits a single base away.

According to the study, the label for this sample's time point signals: roughly 13 months of natalizumab therapy. The sample's treatment or condition label is to be understood as: on natalizumab therapy at sampling. The controls were a handful of MS patients treated with natalizumab who did not develop PML and who were sampled longitudinally. All listed patients had previously received interferon beta, and all PML patients were female. Blood samples at T1 and T2 were obtained at 6 and 12 months of natalizumab therapy, respectively. Ficoll-Hypaque density gradient centrifugation was used to isolate peripheral blood mononuclear cells. The germline ends are 11 bases apart after V is trimmed by 2 bases and J by 7 bases. The CDR3 contains 13 residues, cysteine and phenylalanine counted. Left in the record is the CDR3 DNA by itself, 39 bases read in frame from the first base. CDR1 ENHRY and CDR2 SYGVKD are derived from the germline V gene.

Sequencing used PBMCs, obtained from a patient treated with natalizumab. This receptor was obtained from a human donor with multiple sclerosis. The chain joins TRBV10-3 to TRBJ1-1; the D gene is unclear. The CDR3 loop reads CAISEEDTVEAFF. The nucleotide sequence is TGTGCCATCAGTGAGGAAGATACTGTTGAAGCTTTCTTT.